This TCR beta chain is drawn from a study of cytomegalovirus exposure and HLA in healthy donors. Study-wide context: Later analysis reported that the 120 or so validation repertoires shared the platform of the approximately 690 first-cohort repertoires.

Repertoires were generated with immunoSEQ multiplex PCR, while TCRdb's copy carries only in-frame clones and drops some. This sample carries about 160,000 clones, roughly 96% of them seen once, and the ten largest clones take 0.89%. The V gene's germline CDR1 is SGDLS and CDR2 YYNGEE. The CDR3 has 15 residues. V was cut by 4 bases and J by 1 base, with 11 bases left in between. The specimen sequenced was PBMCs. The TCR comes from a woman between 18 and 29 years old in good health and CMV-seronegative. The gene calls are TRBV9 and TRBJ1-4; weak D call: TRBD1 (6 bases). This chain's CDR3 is CASSLEGVTNEKLFF. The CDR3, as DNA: TGTGCCAGCAGCCTAGAGGGGGTAACTAATGAAAAACTGTTTTTT.